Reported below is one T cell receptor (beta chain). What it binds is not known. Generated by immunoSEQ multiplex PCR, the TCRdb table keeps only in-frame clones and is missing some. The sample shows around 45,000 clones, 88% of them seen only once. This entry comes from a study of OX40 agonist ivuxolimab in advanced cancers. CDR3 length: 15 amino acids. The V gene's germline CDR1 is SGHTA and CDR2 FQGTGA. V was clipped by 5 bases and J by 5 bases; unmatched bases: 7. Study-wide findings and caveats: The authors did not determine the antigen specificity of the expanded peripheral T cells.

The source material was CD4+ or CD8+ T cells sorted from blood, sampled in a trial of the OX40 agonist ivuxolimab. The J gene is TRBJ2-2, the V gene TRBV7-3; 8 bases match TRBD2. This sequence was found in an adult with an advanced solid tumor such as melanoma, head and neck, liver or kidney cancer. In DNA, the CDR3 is TGTGCCAGCAGCGGAGGACTAGCAAGGACCGGGGAGCTGTTTTTT. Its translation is CASSGGLARTGELFF.